The clone carrying this T cell receptor beta chain was seen only a few times. The time point was: pre-sensitization, week 0. Documented treatment: therapeutic diphenylcyclopropenone sensitization with weekly scalp DPC. Each CDR3 protein is one row after TCRdb ran MiXCR on the RACE reads. Here the sample spans under 70,000 distinct CDR3 sequences, 11% being singletons. This entry is derived from a study of human T cells and chemical hapten exposure. The germline V gene encodes CDR1 SQVTM and CDR2 ANQGSEA. This CDR3 comprises 11 residues. The J gene is TRBJ2-3, the V gene TRBV29-1; a weak D match, TRBD2 (6 bases). This material consisted of whole blood, taken in connection with sensitization to the hapten diphenylcyclopropenone (DPC). This receptor was obtained from a middle-aged woman with alopecia areata. Some clones in this sample may be carry-over from other donors' samples. The CDR3, as DNA: TGCATCGGAGGAGGGTTGTATACGCAGTATTTT. Protein product: CIGGGLYTQYF.